The source of this T cell receptor beta chain is a study of shared clonotypes between healthy human individuals. About the study: CD4 naive cells filled three plates per donor, CD4 memory three, CD8 naive two and CD8 memory one. Study-wide findings and caveats: The study sampled only blood, and tissue repertoires likely differ. Against clonotypes common to all four donors, non-shared ones had lower generation probabilities.

Notes on this clone: Its specificity is unknown.

Sequencing used immunoSEQ multiplex PCR; TCRdb keeps in-frame clones, though not all of them. This repertoire shows roughly 2.2 million clones, around 93% found once; its top ten account for 0.37%. The receptor was isolated from a man aged 18 to 30 in good health. Some clones in this sample may be carry-over from other donors' samples. The sample taken for sequencing was naive CD4+ T cells from PBMCs. The subset: CD45RA+ positively selected.

The CDR3 is CASSEEGYATQYF. In nucleotides, the CDR3 is TGTGCCAGCAGTGAGGAGGGGTACGCGACCCAGTACTTC. This chain connects TRBV2 to TRBJ2-5; TRBD2 might be the D (6 bases). Germline loops: CDR1 SNHLY, CDR2 FYNNEI. V lost 3 bases and J lost 7, with 12 bases in between. This CDR3 has 13 amino acids.